This T cell receptor (beta chain) was identified in a study of PD-L1 blockade in urothelial cancer. Across the whole study: Males with bladder-origin urothelial cancer constituted about 90% of the roughly 30 patients.

This clone was recorded only once. Its cognate antigen is unknown. The method was immunoSEQ multiplex PCR; TCRdb's version includes in-frame clones alone and lacks a portion of them. Among about 84,000 clones listed, 82% were seen once. The germline V gene has CDR1 SGHNT and CDR2 YYREEE (reference sequence). This CDR3 is 16 amino acids long. Trimming took 1 base from V and 1 from J; bases not matched to a gene: 4. Study-level points and caveats: Patients who had durable benefit saw their tumor-associated blood clones expand more at 3 weeks.

The chain joins TRBV5-4 to TRBJ2-2; 7 bases match TRBD2. The sequenced sample was PBMCs, obtained around atezolizumab (anti-PD-L1) treatment. This receptor was identified in a man in his 70s with urothelial cancer. The CDR3 protein is CASSLSSGQNTGELFF. DNA for the CDR3: TGTGCCAGCAGCTTGTCTAGCGGCCAGAACACCGGGGAGCTGTTTTTT.